The 19 T cell receptor beta chains below all came from one sample that was sequenced in a study of identical twins. Using its own MiXCR run on the 5' RACE reads, TCRdb lists one record per CDR3 protein. The table includes around 510,000 distinct CDR3 sequences, approximately 14% detected once. This sample also belongs to another study, concerning yellow fever vaccine responses in identical twins.

Sequenced input: CD4+ T cells sorted from blood. These receptor sequences come from a woman between 18 and 29 years old in good health.

This clonotype was counted a few times. V gene TRBV5-6 combines with J gene TRBJ1-2; a possible D gene is TRBD1 (5 bases). V shed 4 bases and J shed 4 bases, with 17 bases lying between them. CDR3 length: 15 residues. The V gene's germline CDR1 is SGHDT and CDR2 YYEEEE. This CDR3 is CASSSLDSHLYGYTF. DNA of the CDR3: TGTGCCAGCAGCAGCCTCGACAGCCATCTCTATGGCTACACCTTC.

The chain has TRBV20-1 and TRBJ2-3; TRBD2 aligns across 9 bases. The CDR3 loop spans 16 amino acids. V lost 4 bases and J lost 1; bases outside the gene matches: 9. Germline assignment: CDR1 DFQATT and CDR2 SNEGSKA (reference sequence). DNA for the CDR3: TGCAGTGCTACCAGAGGTAGCGGGGGCCGCACAGATACGCAGTATTTT. Its translation is CSATRGSGGRTDTQYF.

This clonotype has just a few counts. V is TRBV20-1 and J is TRBJ2-7; 7 bases match TRBD1. Germline trimming cut 0 bases from V and 3 bases from J; bases unmatched to any gene: 11. CDR3 length: 16 residues. Germline CDR1 DFQATT, CDR2 SNEGSKA (reference sequence). This CDR3 reads CSAREPGTATRYEQYF. The DNA for the CDR3 is TGCAGTGCTAGAGAACCAGGGACAGCGACCCGCTACGAGCAGTACTTC.

This clonotype was counted only a few times. The gene calls are TRBV29-1 and TRBJ2-7; D not resolved. Deletions cut 7 bases from V and 0 bases from J, with 10 bases between. Germline V gene lookup returns CDR1 SQVTM and CDR2 ANQGSEA. CDR3 length: 12 amino acids. The CDR3 loop is CSARHNSYEQYF. CDR3 nucleotide sequence: TGCAGCGCCCGACACAACTCCTACGAGCAGTACTTC.

The chain couples TRBV11-1 to TRBJ2-3; 13 bases agree with TRBD2. The length of the CDR3 is 18 residues. After removal of 3 bases from V and 0 bases from J, the junction contained 6 bases not matched to a gene. Germline lookup yields CDR1 SGHAT and CDR2 FQDESV (reference sequence). CDR3: CASSFGLAGASSTDTQYF. The DNA for the CDR3 is TGTGCCAGCAGCTTTGGACTAGCGGGGGCCTCAAGCACAGATACGCAGTATTTT.

This clonotype was observed a handful of times. This sequence joins TRBV3-1 and TRBJ1-4; D remains unclear. The ends were cut back, 1 base at V and 0 bases at J, with 9 bases in the middle. Per the germline V gene, CDR1 is LGHDT and CDR2 is YNNKEL (reference sequence). The CDR3 consists of 16 residues. The CDR3 is CASSQVIATTNEKLFF. DNA for the CDR3: TGTGCCAGCAGCCAAGTAATTGCCACAACTAATGAAAAACTGTTTTTT.

This chain uses TRBV27 with TRBJ1-1, with D possibly TRBD1 on 6 matching bases. The CDR3 extends over 15 amino acids. V lost 5 bases, J lost 0 bases, and 13 bases lay in between. The germline V gene encodes CDR1 MNHEY and CDR2 SMNVEV (reference sequence). The CDR3 protein is CASSARTAMNTEAFF. Here the CDR3 DNA reads TGTGCCAGCAGTGCAAGGACAGCCATGAACACTGAAGCTTTCTTT.

This clonotype was found once. This chain uses TRBV5-6 with TRBJ2-3, with D perhaps matching TRBD2 (5 bases). The germline V gene has CDR1 SGHDT and CDR2 YYEEEE. The CDR3 loop spans 15 amino acids. Trimming pared 1 base from V and 0 bases from J, leaving 9 bases between. The CDR3 reads CASSLPRTSTDTQYF. In DNA form, the CDR3 reads TGTGCCAGCAGCTTGCCAAGGACTAGCACAGATACGCAGTATTTT. The full variable domain, rest sourced from reference TRBV5-6 and TRBJ2-3, is DAGVTQSPTHLIKTRGQQVTLRCSPKSGHDTVSWYQQALGQGPQFIFQYYEEEERQRGNFPDRFSGHQFPNYSSELNVNALLLGDSALYLCASSLPRTSTDTQYFGPGTRLTVL.

This clonotype was recorded a few times. Written as DNA, the CDR3 is TGTGCCACCAGCACGGGACAGGTCAGAGAGACCCAGTACTTC. This codes for CATSTGQVRETQYF. The chain uses TRBV15 and TRBJ2-5; 8 nucleotides agree with TRBD1. CDR3 length: 14 amino acids. V shed 4 bases and J 4 bases; nucleotides not matched to a gene: 5. CDR1 LNHNV and CDR2 YYDKDF come from the germline V gene (reference sequence).

The rearrangement links TRBV12-3 or TRBV12-4 to TRBJ2-7; 8 bases line up with TRBD2. This CDR3 is built from 14 residues. J lost 6 bases, V lost 3 bases, and 7 bases had no gene match. CDR3: CASSLAGTRGEQYF. Here the CDR3 DNA reads TGTGCCAGCAGTTTGGCCGGGACTAGAGGCGAGCAGTACTTC.

The rearrangement links TRBV7-9 to TRBJ2-7; 11 positions match TRBD2. CDR1 and CDR2 from the germline V gene are SEHNR and FQNEAQ (reference sequence). With V trimmed by 5 bases and J by 1 base, 7 bases remained unmatched. This CDR3 has 16 residues. This CDR3 reads CASSPDLAGGSYEQYF. CDR3 nucleotides: TGTGCCAGCAGCCCAGACCTAGCGGGGGGATCCTACGAGCAGTACTTC.

This clonotype was found a few times. The V gene is TRBV7-8, the J gene TRBJ1-4; TRBD1 might be the D (5 bases). Trimming stripped 1 base from V and 5 bases from J, with 8 bases between. This CDR3 is 14 amino acids long. The germline V gene has CDR1 SGHVS and CDR2 FQNEAQ. CDR3 loop: CASSLGRENEKLFF. The CDR3 coding sequence is TGTGCCAGCAGCTTAGGCAGGGAAAATGAAAAACTGTTTTTT.

In its sample, this clonotype was seen a few times. The CDR3 region is CSAEMLEFAMNTEAFF. The CDR3 DNA sequence: TGCAGTGCCGAAATGCTAGAATTCGCAATGAACACTGAAGCTTTCTTT. The chain is built from TRBV20-1 and TRBJ1-1; no firm D call. The V gene's germline CDR1 is DFQATT and CDR2 SNEGSKA (reference sequence). The V end lost 6 bases, the J end lost 0 bases, and 20 bases lay between the germline ends. This CDR3 has 16 amino acids.

This rearrangement joins TRBV19 to TRBJ2-1; TRBD1 agrees at 10 bases. This CDR3 contains 15 residues. The germline V gene encodes CDR1 LNHDA and CDR2 SQIVND (reference sequence). V lost 7 bases and J lost 2; bases outside the gene matches: 5. The CDR3 spells CASIRDRGAYNEQFF. The DNA for the CDR3 is TGTGCCAGTATTAGGGACAGGGGAGCCTACAATGAGCAGTTCTTC.

The chain combines TRBV7-2 with TRBJ2-3, with D maybe TRBD1 (5 bases). Per germline, CDR1 SGHTA and CDR2 FQGNSA. This CDR3 spans 15 amino acids. Trimming shortened V by 7 bases and J by 4 bases, and 18 bases separated the two germline ends. As DNA, the CDR3 is TGTGCCAGCACCCCAGGGCGGCAGGGTGCAGATACGCAGTATTTT. Translation gives CASTPGRQGADTQYF. Variable domain in full (rest from reference TRBV7-2 and TRBJ2-3): GAGVSQSPSNKVTEKGKDVELRCDPISGHTALYWYRQSLGQGLEFLIYFQGNSAPDKSGLPSDRFSAERTGGSVSTLTIQRTQQEDSAVYLCASTPGRQGADTQYFGPGTRLTVL.

This clonotype was seen a few times. The chain is built from TRBV7-2 and TRBJ2-7; D is ambiguous. This CDR3 contains 12 residues. The V end lost 2 bases, the J end lost 6 bases, and 8 bases lay between the germline ends. Per the germline V gene, CDR1 is SGHTA and CDR2 is FQGNSA. The CDR3 region has the DNA TGTGCCAGCAGCTTATCGCGGCGCGAGCAGTACTTC. It is translated as CASSLSRREQYF.

In its sample, this clonotype was seen a few times. The genes are TRBV4-3 and TRBJ2-7, with unresolved D. CDR1 is LGHNA, CDR2 YSLEER, per germline. With 1 base removed from V and 1 base from J, the gap between germline ends came to 8 bases. The CDR3 runs to 14 residues. The CDR3 here is CASSQGAQSYEQYF. The CDR3 DNA reads TGCGCCAGCAGCCAAGGGGCTCAGTCCTACGAGCAGTACTTC.

The chain couples TRBV2 to TRBJ2-3, with no clear D. CDR3 length: 13 residues. The germline V gene has CDR1 SNHLY and CDR2 FYNNEI. V was cut by 0 bases and J by 14 bases, with 15 bases left in between. CDR3 in DNA: TGTGCCAGCAGTGAAGCGACCCCCTCAAAGACGTATTTT. It is translated as CASSEATPSKTYF.

J is TRBJ1-6 and V is TRBV12-3 or TRBV12-4, with 7 bases aligning to TRBD1. The CDR3 totals 17 residues. The V segment lost 6 bases and the J segment 6 bases; nucleotides outside the gene matches: 14. This CDR3 is CASSSTGMGPINSPLHF. The CDR3, as DNA: TGTGCCAGCAGCTCGACAGGGATGGGCCCAATTAATTCACCCCTCCACTTT.